The rows below give T cell receptor beta chains drawn from one sample of a study of blood T cell repertoires in COVID-19. The table came from immunoSEQ multiplex PCR; TCRdb's copy has only in-frame clones and leaves some out. The sample records just under 50,000 clones, roughly 90% being singletons. Material for sequencing was peripheral blood. The receptors here all came from a human donor in a cohort sampled during active COVID-19. Both conserved end residues are part of each CDR3. The order of the fields is V gene, J gene, D gene, CDR3 protein, CDR3 DNA. D genes are given only for firm matches.

TRBV21-1	TRBJ2-6	-	CARRGGGISGANVLTF	TGTGCCAGGCGGGGGGGAGGAATCTCTGGGGCCAACGTCCTGACTTTC
TRBV9	TRBJ1-2	TRBD1	CASSVEGTAPYGYTF	TGTGCCAGCAGCGTAGAGGGGACAGCACCCTATGGCTACACCTTC
TRBV5-6	TRBJ1-2	TRBD1	CASSPGQGIYGYTF	TGTGCCAGCAGCCCGGGACAGGGGATCTATGGCTACACCTTC
TRBV2	TRBJ1-2	-	CASSDRAAYGYTF	TGTGCCAGCAGTGACAGGGCAGCCTATGGCTACACCTTC
TRBV7-3	TRBJ2-3	-	CASSLSTSSDTQYF	TGTGCCAGCAGCTTGTCGACTAGTTCAGATACGCAGTATTTT
TRBV7-3	TRBJ2-3	TRBD2	CASSLTSGSTDTQYF	TGTGCCAGCAGCTTAACTAGCGGGAGCACAGATACGCAGTATTTT
TRBV28	TRBJ2-1	-	CASSSPQILSSNEQFF	TGTGCCAGCAGTTCCCCGCAAATACTGAGTTCCAATGAGCAGTTCTTC
TRBV5-4	TRBJ2-6	TRBD2	CASSAGGSGANVLTF	TGTGCCAGCAGCGCGGGGGGCTCTGGGGCCAACGTCCTGACTTTC
TRBV3-1/TRBV3-2	TRBJ2-3	-	CASSQTGSSTDTQYF	TGTGCCAGCAGCCAAACCGGGAGTAGCACAGATACGCAGTATTTT
TRBV11-2	TRBJ2-5	-	CASSLGAGGTQYF	TGTGCCAGCAGCTTAGGGGCGGGTGGGACCCAGTACTTC